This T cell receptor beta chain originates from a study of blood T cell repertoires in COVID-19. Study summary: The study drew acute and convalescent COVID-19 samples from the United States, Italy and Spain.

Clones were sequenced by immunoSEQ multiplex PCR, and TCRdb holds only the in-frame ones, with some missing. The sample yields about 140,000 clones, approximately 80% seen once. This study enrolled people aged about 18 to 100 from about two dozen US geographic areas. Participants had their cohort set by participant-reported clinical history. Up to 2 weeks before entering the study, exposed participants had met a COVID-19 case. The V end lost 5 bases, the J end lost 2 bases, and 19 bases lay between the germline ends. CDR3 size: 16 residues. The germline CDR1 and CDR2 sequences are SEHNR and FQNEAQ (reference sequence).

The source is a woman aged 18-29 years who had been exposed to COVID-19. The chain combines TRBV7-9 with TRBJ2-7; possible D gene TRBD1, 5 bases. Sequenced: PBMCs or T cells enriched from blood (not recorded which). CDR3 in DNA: TGTGCCAGCAGCCCATTAACAGGAGTCCGTCCCTACGAGCAGTACTTC. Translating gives CASSPLTGVRPYEQYF.